This passage covers 12 T cell receptor beta chains from one sample sequenced in a study of blood T cells in healthy people across ages. Using a J-beta primer mix together with a sample-barcoded 5' primer, a second PCR was run for about 6 to 11 cycles. TCRdb redid the calling of the 5' RACE reads with MiXCR, one entry per CDR3 protein. The data show 1.5 million to 1.8 million distinct CDR3 sequences, approximately 43% seen once. Sequenced material: blood. These receptor sequences come from a woman between 18 and 29 years old in good health.

The V and J genes are TRBV27 and TRBJ2-1; D gene uncertain. The CDR3 is made up of 13 amino acids. CDR1 is MNHEY, CDR2 SMNVEV, per germline (reference sequence). V lost 4 bases, J lost 6 bases, and 10 bases lay in between. The chain's CDR3 is CASSCQSSNEQFF. The CDR3 DNA is TGTGCCAGCAGTTGCCAGAGTAGCAATGAGCAGTTCTTC.

This sequence joins TRBV6-2 or TRBV6-3 and TRBJ2-1, with TRBD2 identical over 9 bases. The CDR3 length is 14 residues. CDR1 MNHEY and CDR2 SVGEGT come from the germline V gene. With V trimmed by 3 bases and J by 8 bases, 5 bases remained unmatched. CDR3 bases: TGTGCCAGCAGTTATACGGGACTAGCTGATGAGCAGTTCTTC. Its translation is CASSYTGLADEQFF.

The chain recombines TRBV9 with TRBJ2-3, with a weak D call TRBD2 (6 bases). Germline lookup yields CDR1 SGDLS and CDR2 YYNGEE. The V gene lost 7 bases and the J gene lost 6 bases, with 15 bases spanning the gap. The CDR3 length is 13 residues. CDR3 loop: CASGRGTPDTQYF. In DNA, the CDR3 is TGTGCCAGCGGCAGAGGGACTCCGGATACGCAGTATTTT.

The V call is TRBV27, the J call TRBJ2-1, with 9 positions matching TRBD2. V lost 7 bases, J lost 5 bases, and 18 bases stayed unmatched. CDR1 and CDR2 (germline): MNHEY, SMNVEV (reference sequence). The CDR3 runs to 18 residues. The CDR3 is CASTGRPQETSGDNEQFF. In DNA, the CDR3 is TGTGCCAGCACTGGGAGACCCCAGGAGACTAGCGGTGACAATGAGCAGTTCTTC.

This clonotype was recorded once. The chain employs TRBV6-6 and TRBJ2-7; 8 bases are a match to TRBD1. TRBJ2-5 explains the end of the DNA better; the J call may be wrong. From germline, CDR1 is MNHNY and CDR2 SVGAGI (reference sequence). The CDR3 covers 14 residues. The CDR3 sequence: CASLPRTGIGTQYF. The CDR3 region has the DNA TGTGCCAGCCTACCAAGGACAGGGATCGGGACCCAGTACTTC.

The chain joins TRBV24-1 to TRBJ1-2; D uncertain. The germline CDR1 and CDR2 sequences are KGHDR and SFDVKD. The length of the CDR3 is 12 residues. V lost 1 base and J 5 bases, leaving 4 bases between the germline ends. The CDR3 protein is CATSDFGYGYTF. DNA for the CDR3: TGTGCCACCAGTGATTTCGGTTATGGCTACACCTTC.

CDR3 nucleotide sequence: TGTGCCAGCAGCTACACGGACAGCTACAATGAGCAGTACTTC. Encoded protein: CASSYTDSYNEQYF. This chain joins TRBV6-5 and TRBJ2-5; tentatively, D is TRBD1 (6 bases). Trimming removed 6 bases at V and 11 bases at J, with 22 bases between. The germline CDR1 and CDR2 sequences are MNHEY and SVGAGI. The length of the CDR3 is 14 residues.

There are a few counts of this clonotype. The V and J genes are TRBV6-6 and TRBJ1-4; 7 bases line up with TRBD1. The CDR3 totals 13 residues. Germline loops: CDR1 MNHNY, CDR2 SVGAGI (reference sequence). J gave up 8 bases and V 7 bases, and 7 bases lay outside the gene matches. Written as DNA, the CDR3 is TGTGCCAGCAACCCGACAGGGAGGGAAAAACTGTTTTTT. Residues: CASNPTGREKLFF.

The rearrangement links TRBV7-9 to TRBJ2-7; TRBD2 matches at 8 bases. The V segment lost 5 bases and the J segment 1 base; nucleotides outside the gene matches: 7. CDR1 SEHNR and CDR2 FQNEAQ come from the germline V gene (reference sequence). CDR3 size: 15 residues. The chain's CDR3 is CASSPWTSISYEQYF. DNA of the CDR3: TGTGCCAGCAGCCCCTGGACTAGCATTTCCTACGAGCAGTACTTC.

The CDR3 DNA sequence: TGTGCCATCAGTGAGTCGGTCAATTCGAGGGGTGACTACACCTTC. This translates into CAISESVNSRGDYTF. The chain has TRBV10-3 and TRBJ1-2, with D perhaps matching TRBD1 (5 bases). The germline V gene encodes CDR1 ENHRY and CDR2 SYGVKD. CDR3 length: 15 residues. V lost 0 bases to trimming and J lost 10 bases, with 18 bases between them.

The chain employs TRBV27 and TRBJ2-7, with D perhaps TRBD1 (5 bases). Germline CDR1 is MNHEY and CDR2 is SMNVEV (reference sequence). V dropped 6 bases and J dropped 2 bases, with 20 bases sitting between them. The CDR3 is 16 residues long. CDR3 region: CASSSLLGVGPYEQYF. CDR3 nucleotides: TGTGCCAGCAGCTCCCTTCTAGGGGTCGGACCCTACGAGCAGTACTTC.

This clonotype was counted between two and nine times. The junction shows a germline mismatch at one end, possibly a read error. The chain links TRBV28 to TRBJ2-1, with TRBD2 matching over 8 bases. The V gene's germline CDR1 is MDHEN and CDR2 SYDVKM. This CDR3 comprises 16 residues. The CDR3 DNA is TGTGCCAGCAGTTCCCCGGTAGCGGGAACCTACAATGAGCGGTTCTTC. Translation gives CASSSPVAGTYNERFF. Combining the CDR3 with reference TRBV28 and TRBJ2-1 gives the whole variable domain DVKVTQSSRYLVKRTGEKVFLECVQDMDHENMFWYRQDPGLGLRLIYFSYDVKMKEKGDIPEGYSVSREKKERFSLILESASTNQTSMYLCASSSPVAGTYNERFFGPGTRLTVL.